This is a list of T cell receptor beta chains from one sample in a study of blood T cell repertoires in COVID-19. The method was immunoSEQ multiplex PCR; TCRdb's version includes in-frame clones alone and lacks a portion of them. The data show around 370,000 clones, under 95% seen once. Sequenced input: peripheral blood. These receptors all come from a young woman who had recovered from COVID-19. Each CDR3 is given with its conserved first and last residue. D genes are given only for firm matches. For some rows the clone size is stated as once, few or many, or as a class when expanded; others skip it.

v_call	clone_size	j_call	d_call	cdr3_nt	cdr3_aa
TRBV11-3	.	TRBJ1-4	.	TGTGCCAGCAGCTTCTTCTACGGACAGACGACGAATGAAAAACTGTTTTTT	CASSFFYGQTTNEKLFF
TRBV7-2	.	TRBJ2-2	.	TGTGCCAGCAGCTCCGCGAACACCGGGGAGCTGTTTTTT	CASSSANTGELFF
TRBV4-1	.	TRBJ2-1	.	TGCGCCAGCACCCGCCGACTCACCGATAATGAGCAGTTCTTC	CASTRRLTDNEQFF
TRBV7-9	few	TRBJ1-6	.	TGTGCCAGCAGCTTCGGTGATTCACCCCTCCACTTT	CASSFGDSPLHF
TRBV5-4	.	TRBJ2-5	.	TGTGCCAGCAAATATAGCAAGGGACTTCAAGAGACCCAGTACTTC	CASKYSKGLQETQYF
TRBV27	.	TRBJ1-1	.	TGTGCCAGCAGTTTAGTCAACAGGGCTAAAGAAGCTTTCTTT	CASSLVNRAKEAFF
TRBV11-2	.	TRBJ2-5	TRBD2	TGTGCCAGCAGCTTAGGAGGTAGCGGGACGCGAGAGACCCAGTACTTC	CASSLGGSGTRETQYF
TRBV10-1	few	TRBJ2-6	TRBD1	TGCGCCAGCAGTCCTGGACAGGGGGCAGTTGGGGCCAACGTCCTGACTTTC	CASSPGQGAVGANVLTF
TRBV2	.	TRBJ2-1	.	TGTGCCAGCAGTGAACAGGGGTATGAGCAGTTCTTC	CASSEQGYEQFF
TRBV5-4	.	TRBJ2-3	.	TGTGCCAGCAGGACCTCCCCTGGATTTAGCGTGCCAGATACGCAGTATTTT	CASRTSPGFSVPDTQYF
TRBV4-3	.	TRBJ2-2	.	TGCGCCAGCAGCCAAGAATGGGGTGGGAGAGAGGCCGGGGAGCTGTTTTTT	CASSQEWGGREAGELFF
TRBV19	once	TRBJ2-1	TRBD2	TGTGCCAGTAGTATGGGCGGGAGCTCCTACAATGAGCAGTTCTTC	CASSMGGSSYNEQFF
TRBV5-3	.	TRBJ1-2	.	TGTGCCAGAAGCCTTCGACAGGCCTGCTATGGCTACACCTTC	CARSLRQACYGYTF
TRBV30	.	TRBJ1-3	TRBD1	TGTGCCTGGAGTGCGCGGTCAGGGGGCTTTGGAAACACCATATATTTT	CAWSARSGGFGNTIYF
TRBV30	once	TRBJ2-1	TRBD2	TGTGCCTGGGCTAGCGGTCGACACTACAATGAGCAGTTCTTC	CAWASGRHYNEQFF
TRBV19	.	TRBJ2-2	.	TGTGCCAGTAGTAGTCCAGGGTGGAACACCGGGGAGCTGTTTTTT	CASSSPGWNTGELFF
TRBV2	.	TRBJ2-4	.	TGTGCCAGCAAAGCGGTCAAAAACATTCAGTACTTC	CASKAVKNIQYF
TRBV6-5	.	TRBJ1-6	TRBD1	TGTGCCAGCAGTTACGGGACAGGGGGTATTTCACCCCTCCACTTT	CASSYGTGGISPLHF
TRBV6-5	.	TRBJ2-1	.	TGTGCCAGCAGTCCCGGCGGGGATGAGCAGTTCTTC	CASSPGGDEQFF
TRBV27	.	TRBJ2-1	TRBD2	TGTGCCAGCAGTTTATCCCCTAGCGGCGGCAATGAGCAGTTCTTC	CASSLSPSGGNEQFF